The 29 T cell receptor beta chains presented below share a single source sample, sequenced in a study of shared clonotypes between healthy human individuals. The data were produced by immunoSEQ multiplex PCR, yet TCRdb's version contains in-frame clones alone and is incomplete. The sample contains fewer than 400,000 clones, around two thirds of which appear only once. The specimen was memory CD4+ T cells sorted from blood. The subset here: CD45RA-negative fraction. The receptors come from a man aged 25-40 years in good health.

As DNA, the CDR3 is TGTGCCAGCAGTTCCCGCACTAGCGGGAGGCCCCTTATTTACAATGAGCAGTTCTTC. It specifies CASSSRTSGRPLIYNEQFF. The J gene is TRBJ2-1, the V gene TRBV27; 12 nucleotides agree with TRBD2. Germline V gene data show CDR1 as MNHEY and CDR2 as SMNVEV (reference sequence). The CDR3 has 19 residues. J was trimmed by 4 bases and V by 4 bases; bases with no gene match: 14.

The rearrangement links TRBV2 to TRBJ1-1; unclear D gene. From germline, CDR1 is SNHLY and CDR2 FYNNEI. V shed 7 bases and J shed 1 base, with 10 bases lying between them. The length of the CDR3 is 13 residues. The DNA of the CDR3 is TGTGCCAGCACAGACACTGGGAACACTGAAGCTTTCTTT. Its translation is CASTDTGNTEAFF.

This clone was observed a handful of times. The rearrangement uses TRBV7-7 and TRBJ1-4; the match to TRBD1 covers 10 bases. CDR3 length: 15 residues. Unmatched junction bases numbered 6, after V lost 5 bases and J lost 6 bases. CDR1 SSHAT and CDR2 FNYEAQ come from the germline V gene (reference sequence). CDR3 sequence reads: CASSPGTGVDEKLFF. CDR3 DNA: TGTGCCAGCAGCCCTGGGACAGGGGTGGATGAAAAACTGTTTTTT.

A single count supports this clone. This chain joins TRBV5-5 and TRBJ2-1; D is possibly TRBD1 (5 bases). CDR3 length equals 14 residues. Germline CDR1 reads SGHKS; CDR2 reads YYEKEE (reference sequence). V lost 0 bases to trimming and J lost 3 bases, with 7 bases between them. The CDR3: CASSLAGYYNEQFF. CDR3 nucleotide sequence: TGTGCCAGCAGCTTGGCAGGGTACTACAATGAGCAGTTCTTC.

V gene TRBV10-1 combines with J gene TRBJ2-2, with D perhaps being TRBD1 or TRBD2 (5 bases each). V was clipped by 6 bases and J by 0 bases, with 8 bases between them. The CDR3 is 14 residues long. Germline CDR1 and CDR2: WNHNN and SYGVQD (reference sequence). The CDR3 coding sequence is TGCGCCAGCAGCCCGGGGCCGAACACCGGGGAGCTGTTTTTT. Translation gives CASSPGPNTGELFF.

The CDR3 region has the DNA TGTGCCAGCTCTCCCAGGGTCGGCAATTCACCCCTCCACTTT. Translating gives CASSPRVGNSPLHF. V and J are TRBV6-6 and TRBJ1-6; D is possibly TRBD1 (5 bases). Germline V CDR1 and CDR2: MNHNY, SVGAGI (reference sequence). This CDR3 comprises 14 residues. Trimming left V 8 bases short and J 7 bases short, with 15 bases between.

V gene TRBV2 combines with J gene TRBJ2-7, with 14 bases matching TRBD2. CDR1 is SNHLY, CDR2 FYNNEI, per germline. Losses at the gene ends were 0 bases for V and 2 bases for J; bases not matched to a gene: 3. The CDR3 covers 17 residues. CDR3 bases: TGTGCCAGCAGTGAAGCCGCGGGACTAGCGGGAGCCTACGAGCAGTACTTC. Amino acids: CASSEAAGLAGAYEQYF.

This clone was found once. This chain uses TRBV6-5 with TRBJ2-3; D could derive from TRBD1 or TRBD2 (5 bases each). The V end was cut by 0 bases, the J end by 14 bases, with 21 bases between. CDR3 length: 15 residues. Germline V CDR1 and CDR2: MNHEY, SVGAGI. CDR3 loop: CASSYSFSGRKRLYF. The CDR3 coding sequence is TGTGCCAGCAGTTACTCGTTCTCGGGACGGAAACGGCTGTATTTT.

The rearrangement links TRBV7-2 to TRBJ1-5, with D unclear. The V end was cut by 6 bases, the J end by 4 bases, with 10 bases between. CDR3 length: 13 amino acids. Germline V lookup: CDR1 SGHTA, CDR2 FQGNSA. In nucleotides, the CDR3 is TGTGCCAGCAGTACCCAAGGGAATCAGCCCCAGCATTTT. Residues: CASSTQGNQPQHF.

The V and J genes are TRBV18 and TRBJ2-5; 9 bases match TRBD2. Germline values: CDR1 KGHSH, CDR2 LQKENI. The CDR3 covers 15 residues. Trimming removed 3 bases from V and 1 base from J; junction bases left unmatched: 3. The CDR3 DNA sequence: TGTGCCAGCTCACCCCGGACTAGCGTCCAAGAGACCCAGTACTTC. Translation gives CASSPRTSVQETQYF.

V usage is TRBV6-1 and J usage is TRBJ2-7, with D tentatively TRBD1 or TRBD2 (6 bases each). V lost 3 bases to trimming and J lost 12 bases, with 15 bases between them. The CDR3 covers 12 residues. Germline CDR1 reads MNHNS; CDR2 reads SASEGT. CDR3 sequence reads: CASSDYGGGRYF. The CDR3 DNA is TGTGCCAGCAGTGATTACGGAGGGGGACGGTACTTC.

This sequence joins TRBV19 and TRBJ2-3; possibly TRBD2 for D (5 bases). This CDR3 has 13 amino acids. V was pared by 3 bases and J by 3 bases, with 7 bases between. Looked up from germline, CDR1 is LNHDA and CDR2 is SQIVND (reference sequence). CDR3 DNA sequence: TGTGCCAGTAGTATTCTAGCAACAGATACGCAGTATTTT. Protein: CASSILATDTQYF.

The J gene is TRBJ1-5, the V gene TRBV28; D unclear. CDR1 and CDR2 (germline): MDHEN, SYDVKM. This CDR3 contains 13 residues. The V end lost 1 base, the J end lost 7 bases, and 8 bases lay between the germline ends. CDR3 residues: CASSLLGSQPQHF. Written as DNA, the CDR3 is TGTGCCAGCAGTTTATTGGGGTCCCAGCCCCAGCATTTT.

As concerns this clone: Other DNA sequences in this specimen translate into the identical CDR3. The rearrangement uses TRBV5-1 and TRBJ2-1; D uncertain. Germline V lookup: CDR1 SGHRS, CDR2 YFSETQ. Trimming pared 4 bases from V and 4 bases from J, leaving 12 bases between. The CDR3 spans 14 residues. CDR3: CASSGDGSYNEQFF. CDR3 sequence (DNA): TGCGCCAGCAGCGGCGATGGGTCTTACAATGAGCAGTTCTTC.

The chain links TRBV6-1 to TRBJ2-1; D is perhaps TRBD2 (5 bases). Trimming removed 10 bases at V and 2 bases at J, with 9 bases between. This CDR3 region has 12 residues. Per germline, CDR1 MNHNS and CDR2 SASEGT. This chain's CDR3 is CAITRTYNEQFF. The CDR3 region has the DNA TGTGCCATCACTAGAACCTACAATGAGCAGTTCTTC.

The V call is TRBV7-9, the J call TRBJ2-3; no reliable D call. Germline CDR1 is SEHNR and CDR2 is FQNEAQ (reference sequence). V dropped 1 base and J dropped 9 bases, with 5 bases sitting between them. This CDR3 region has 11 residues. The DNA for the CDR3 is TGTGCCAGCAGCTTAGTGGAAACGCAGTATTTT. It translates to CASSLVETQYF. Full variable domain (remainder filled in from reference TRBV7-9 and TRBJ2-3): DTGVSQNPRHKITKRGQNVTFRCDPISEHNRLYWYRQTLGQGPEFLTYFQNEAQLEKSRLLSDRFSAERPKGSFSTLEIQRTEQGDSAMYLCASSLVETQYFGPGTRLTVL.

Regarding this clone: Other nucleotide sequences from this sample produce the same CDR3. This chain joins TRBV18 and TRBJ2-3; D ambiguous. The CDR3 loop spans 12 amino acids. The germline CDR1 and CDR2 sequences are KGHSH and LQKENI. The V end lost 2 bases, the J end lost 4 bases, and 4 bases lay between the germline ends. CDR3 coding DNA: TGTGCCAGCTCACCATTACCAGATACGCAGTATTTT. Translated: CASSPLPDTQYF.

V gene TRBV15 combines with J gene TRBJ2-1, with TRBD1 matching over 8 bases. With V trimmed by 2 bases and J by 5 bases, 5 bases remained unmatched. Per the germline V gene, CDR1 is LNHNV and CDR2 is YYDKDF (reference sequence). This CDR3 spans 15 amino acids. CDR3 nucleotides: TGTGCCACCAGCAGATCTGGGACAGGTAACAATGAGCAGTTCTTC. This codes for CATSRSGTGNNEQFF.

The J gene is TRBJ2-1, the V gene TRBV11-2, with 8 bases lining up with TRBD2. Germline CDR1 reads SGHAT; CDR2 reads FQNNGV. V lost 5 bases and J lost 6; bases outside the gene matches: 6. This CDR3 is built from 14 residues. This chain's CDR3 is CASSLAGNRNEQFF. DNA for the CDR3: TGTGCCAGCAGCCTAGCGGGTAATCGCAATGAGCAGTTCTTC.

The chain has TRBV6-5 and TRBJ2-7; D perhaps matches TRBD1 (6 bases). The CDR3 spans 16 residues. From germline, CDR1 is MNHEY and CDR2 SVGAGI. Trimming left V 0 bases short and J 2 bases short, with 14 bases between. The CDR3 reads CASSYSQGPLAYEQYF. The DNA of the CDR3 is TGTGCCAGCAGTTACTCACAGGGTCCCTTAGCCTACGAGCAGTACTTC.

Note on this clone: This sequence may be a read error, since a much larger clone differs from it by one base. The chain joins TRBV5-5 to TRBJ2-2; no definite D call. Trimming left V 4 bases short and J 0 bases short, with 1 base between. The CDR3 covers 12 residues. Germline V gene sequence: CDR1 SGHKS, CDR2 YYEKEE (reference sequence). The CDR3 coding sequence is TGTGCCAGCAGCACGAACACCGGGGAGCTGTTTTTT. It translates to CASSTNTGELFF.

The rearrangement uses TRBV28 and TRBJ2-7; tentatively, D is TRBD1 (5 bases). The CDR3 loop spans 14 amino acids. Germline V CDR1 and CDR2: MDHEN, SYDVKM. With 6 bases removed from V and 2 bases from J, the gap between germline ends came to 14 bases. The CDR3 sequence: CASSQGGGPYEQYF. As DNA, the CDR3 is TGTGCCAGCAGCCAGGGTGGCGGACCCTACGAGCAGTACTTC.

V usage is TRBV28 and J usage is TRBJ2-7; D perhaps matches TRBD2 (5 bases). CDR1 MDHEN and CDR2 SYDVKM come from the germline V gene. This CDR3 region has 15 residues. V was trimmed by 6 bases and J by 5 bases, leaving 20 bases between them. This chain's CDR3 is CASRGDQVNGNEQYF. In DNA form, the CDR3 reads TGTGCCAGCAGGGGAGACCAGGTCAACGGAAACGAGCAGTACTTC.

The genes are TRBV29-1 and TRBJ2-3, with D unresolved. The CDR3 runs 12 residues. The ends were cut back, 5 bases at V and 6 bases at J, with 12 bases in the middle. CDR1 is SQVTM and CDR2 is ANQGSEA in the germline V gene. The CDR3 spells CSVITFSDTQYF. The CDR3 DNA follows: TGCAGCGTTATAACGTTTTCGGATACGCAGTATTTT.

This clone was counted a single time. The V gene is TRBV16, the J gene TRBJ2-7; 7 nucleotides match TRBD1. CDR1 and CDR2 from the germline V gene are KGHSY and FQNENV. V dropped 4 bases and J dropped 5; count of bases not matched to a gene: 8. This CDR3 is built from 14 residues. This CDR3 reads CASSPTRTGNEQYF. CDR3 coding DNA: TGTGCCAGCAGCCCAACCCGGACAGGAAACGAGCAGTACTTC. The full variable domain, in which reference TRBV16 and TRBJ2-7 provide the parts outside the CDR3, is GEEVAQTPKHLVRGEGQKAKLYCAPIKGHSYVFWYQQVLKNEFKFLISFQNENVFDETGMPKERFSAKCLPNSPCSLEIQATKLEDSAVYFCASSPTRTGNEQYFGPGTRLTVT.

The chain has TRBV29-1 and TRBJ2-7, with D tentatively TRBD1 (7 bases). V lost 1 base, J lost 7 bases, and 17 bases lay in between. The CDR3 covers 14 residues. Germline CDR1 and CDR2: SQVTM and ANQGSEA. Written as DNA, the CDR3 is TGCAGCGTTGAAGCCAGGGGGACGGCGGGGGAGCAGTACTTC. Translation gives CSVEARGTAGEQYF.

The chain uses TRBV7-8 and TRBJ1-4, with D maybe TRBD1 (5 bases). The CDR3 sequence is 16 residues long. Per the germline V gene, CDR1 is SGHVS and CDR2 is FQNEAQ. V gave up 4 bases and J gave up 3 bases, with 15 bases separating them. Here the CDR3 reads CASSSNWGGANEKLFF. CDR3 bases: TGTGCCAGCAGCTCCAATTGGGGGGGTGCTAATGAAAAACTGTTTTTT. The full variable domain, with the rest looked up from reference TRBV7-8 and TRBJ1-4, is GAGVSQSPRYKVAKRGQDVALRCDPISGHVSLFWYQQALGQGPEFLTYFQNEAQLDKSGLPSDRFFAERPEGSVSTLKIQRTQQEDSAVYLCASSSNWGGANEKLFFGSGTQLSVL.

CDR3 protein: CASSGGWDTQYF. The CDR3 DNA reads as TGTGCCAGCAGCGGGGGCTGGGATACGCAGTATTTT. This chain links TRBV5-4 with TRBJ2-3; possible D gene TRBD1, 6 bases. Deletions cut 4 bases from V and 6 bases from J, with 9 bases between. The length of the CDR3 is 12 residues. The germline CDR1 and CDR2 sequences are SGHNT and YYREEE (reference sequence).

The rearrangement joins TRBV11-2 to TRBJ2-1, with 8 bases identical to TRBD2. Trimming cost V 5 bases and J 4 bases; bases outside gene matches: 10. Germline assignment: CDR1 SGHAT and CDR2 FQNNGV. The CDR3 runs to 16 residues. Here the CDR3 reads CASSPSGLVRYNEQFF. The CDR3 DNA reads TGTGCCAGCAGCCCCTCGGGACTAGTCAGGTACAATGAGCAGTTCTTC.